Listed below are T cell receptor beta chains from one sample, sequenced in a study of blood T cell repertoires in COVID-19. This table comes from immunoSEQ multiplex PCR, and its TCRdb copy is limited to in-frame clones, with some not included. The repertoire has approximately 72,000 clones, about 89% of them found once; the top ten carry around 12%. Sequenced: peripheral blood. These receptors all come from a woman aged 60-75 years with acute or convalescent COVID-19. CDR3s include the opening cysteine and the closing phenylalanine or tryptophan. The D gene is left open where the match is weak. Rows give clone size only sometimes, using once, few, many, or a class for an expanded clone.

CDR3 protein,CDR3 DNA,J gene,V gene,CDR3 length,clone size,D gene
CSVVTDTEAFF,TGCAGCGTTGTCACGGACACTGAAGCTTTCTTT,TRBJ1-1,TRBV29-1,11,.,.
CASSYSTVRSGNTIYF,TGTGCCAGCAGTTACTCGACAGTGCGCTCTGGAAACACCATATATTTT,TRBJ1-3,TRBV6-5,16,.,.
CASSLEPFGTRGGTQYF,TGTGCCAGCAGCTTAGAACCGTTTGGGACTAGAGGAGGGACCCAGTACTTC,TRBJ2-5,TRBV7-2,17,.,TRBD2
CASTLRASGARGTGELFF,TGTGCCAGCACCCTGAGGGCTAGCGGGGCCCGGGGGACCGGGGAGCTGTTTTTT,TRBJ2-2,TRBV2,18,.,TRBD2
CASSTTYKYGYTF,TGTGCCAGCAGCACCACTTATAAGTATGGCTACACCTTC,TRBJ1-2,TRBV5-8,13,.,.
CASSQLRDADTEAFF,TGTGCCAGCAGCCAATTGAGGGATGCGGACACTGAAGCTTTCTTT,TRBJ1-1,TRBV3-1/TRBV3-2,15,.,.
CAKDPGTDTQYF,TGCGCCAAAGATCCGGGAACAGATACGCAGTATTTT,TRBJ2-3,TRBV5-1,12,few,.
CASSPTGYPSTYEQYF,TGTGCCAGCAGCCCGACAGGGTACCCCTCAACCTACGAGCAGTACTTC,TRBJ2-7,TRBV14,16,few,TRBD1
CASSFNNEQFF,TGTGCCAGCAGCTTCAACAATGAGCAGTTCTTC,TRBJ2-1,TRBV3-1/TRBV3-2,11,.,.
CASSLTSNYGYTF,TGTGCCAGCAGTTTAACCAGTAACTATGGCTACACCTTC,TRBJ1-2,TRBV12-3/TRBV12-4,13,.,.
CASSTQGSGYGYTF,TGTGCCAGTAGTACACAGGGAAGTGGCTATGGCTACACCTTC,TRBJ1-2,TRBV19,14,.,.
CASRSPEKLFF,TGTGCCAGCAGGTCTCCTGAAAAACTGTTTTTT,TRBJ1-4,TRBV12-3/TRBV12-4,11,.,.
CASSLVRGGELFF,TGTGCCAGCAGCTTAGTGCGGGGCGGGGAGCTGTTTTTT,TRBJ2-2,TRBV11-2,13,.,.
CASSRLAINEQFF,TGTGCCAGCAGTCGGCTAGCGATCAATGAGCAGTTCTTC,TRBJ2-1,TRBV7-9,13,few,.
CASSLGTSPETQYF,TGTGCCAGCAGCTTAGGGACTAGCCCTGAGACCCAGTACTTC,TRBJ2-5,TRBV7-9,14,.,TRBD2
CASSYSTGTGYEQYF,TGCGCCAGCAGCTACTCCACCGGGACAGGGTACGAGCAGTACTTC,TRBJ2-7,TRBV5-1,15,.,TRBD1
CASSQDLGAGHIQYF,TGTGCCAGCAGCCAAGATCTAGGGGCAGGGCACATTCAGTACTTC,TRBJ2-4,TRBV4-2,15,.,.
CASSSRTGLETQYF,TGTGCCAGCAGTTCACGGACAGGCCTAGAGACCCAGTACTTC,TRBJ2-5,TRBV28,14,.,TRBD1
CASSKTGGWETQYF,TGTGCCAGTAGTAAGACAGGGGGTTGGGAGACCCAGTACTTC,TRBJ2-5,TRBV19,14,few,TRBD1
CAWSLKVRGGTEAFF,TGTGCCTGGAGTCTCAAGGTCAGGGGTGGCACTGAAGCTTTCTTT,TRBJ1-1,TRBV30,15,.,.
CASSPQIFGESQYF,TGTGCCAGCAGCCCACAGATTTTTGGGGAGTCGCAGTATTTT,TRBJ2-3,TRBV27,14,.,.
CASSSTGTGRDEQFF,TGCGCCAGCAGCAGCACCGGGACAGGGAGAGATGAGCAGTTCTTC,TRBJ2-1,TRBV5-1,15,.,TRBD1
CASSLGQGVATNEKLFF,TGCGCCAGCAGCTTGGGACAGGGAGTAGCAACTAATGAAAAACTGTTTTTT,TRBJ1-4,TRBV5-1,17,.,TRBD1
CASSGGQGDNSPLHF,TGTGCCAGTAGTGGTGGACAGGGAGATAATTCACCCCTCCACTTT,TRBJ1-6,TRBV19,15,.,TRBD1
CASSEGQVYPGANVLTF,TGCGCCAGCAGCGAGGGACAGGTTTACCCTGGGGCCAACGTCCTGACTTTC,TRBJ2-6,TRBV10-1,17,.,TRBD1
CASSPDSNYGYTF,TGTGCCAGCAGCCCGGACAGTAACTATGGCTACACCTTC,TRBJ1-2,TRBV12-3/TRBV12-4,13,.,.
CASSQELVTGGWKTQYF,TGTGCCAGCAGCCAAGAATTGGTGACAGGGGGTTGGAAGACCCAGTACTTC,TRBJ2-5,TRBV3-1/TRBV3-2,17,once,TRBD1
CASSLAGLAGGPSSYNEQFF,TGCGCCAGCAGCTTGGCCGGACTAGCGGGGGGCCCGAGCTCCTACAATGAGCAGTTCTTC,TRBJ2-1,TRBV5-1,20,once,TRBD2
CASSEVSSGGGYTF,TGTGCCAGCAGTGAGGTTTCCTCAGGGGGTGGCTACACCTTC,TRBJ1-2,TRBV6-1,14,once,TRBD1
CASSPLLGLKYNEQFF,TGTGCCAGCAGTCCCCTCCTGGGACTCAAGTACAATGAGCAGTTCTTC,TRBJ2-1,TRBV28,16,.,.
CASRGQAFDIQYF,TGTGCCAGCAGAGGACAGGCTTTTGACATTCAGTACTTC,TRBJ2-4,TRBV27,13,.,TRBD1
CASSFRTSGGEETQYF,TGTGCCAGCAGCTTCCGGACTAGCGGGGGGGAAGAGACCCAGTACTTC,TRBJ2-5,TRBV11-2,16,.,TRBD2
CASHAGGAYNEQFF,TGCGCCAGCCATGCGGGGGGGGCCTACAATGAGCAGTTCTTC,TRBJ2-1,TRBV5-1,14,medium-sized,TRBD2
CATSPGLARGADTQYF,TGTGCCACCAGCCCGGGACTAGCCCGGGGGGCAGATACGCAGTATTTT,TRBJ2-3,TRBV15,16,.,TRBD2
CASTPGGLYNEQFF,TGTGCCAGCACCCCTGGTGGCCTTTACAATGAGCAGTTCTTC,TRBJ2-1,TRBV6-2/TRBV6-3,14,few,.
CASTLGAGGYDEQFF,TGTGCCAGCACCTTGGGGGCAGGGGGCTATGATGAGCAGTTCTTC,TRBJ2-1,TRBV27,15,.,TRBD1
CASSPRSMAYEKLFF,TGTGCCAGCAGCCCCAGGTCTATGGCGTATGAAAAACTGTTTTTT,TRBJ1-4,TRBV3-1/TRBV3-2,15,once,.
CASRTRDSSNTEAFF,TGCGCCAGCAGGACCCGGGACAGCTCTAACACTGAAGCTTTCTTT,TRBJ1-1,TRBV10-2,15,few,TRBD1
CASSVGDRGSEAFF,TGTGCCAGCAGCGTAGGGGATAGGGGGAGTGAAGCTTTCTTT,TRBJ1-1,TRBV9,14,.,.
CASSIQMNTEAFF,TGTGCCAGTAGTATTCAGATGAACACTGAAGCTTTCTTT,TRBJ1-1,TRBV19,13,.,.
CASSQNRGAETQYF,TGTGCCAGCAGCCAGAACAGGGGAGCGGAGACCCAGTACTTC,TRBJ2-5,TRBV14,14,.,TRBD1
CASITRQGETYEQYF,TGTGCCAGCATTACTAGACAGGGGGAAACCTACGAGCAGTACTTC,TRBJ2-7,TRBV6-5,15,.,TRBD1